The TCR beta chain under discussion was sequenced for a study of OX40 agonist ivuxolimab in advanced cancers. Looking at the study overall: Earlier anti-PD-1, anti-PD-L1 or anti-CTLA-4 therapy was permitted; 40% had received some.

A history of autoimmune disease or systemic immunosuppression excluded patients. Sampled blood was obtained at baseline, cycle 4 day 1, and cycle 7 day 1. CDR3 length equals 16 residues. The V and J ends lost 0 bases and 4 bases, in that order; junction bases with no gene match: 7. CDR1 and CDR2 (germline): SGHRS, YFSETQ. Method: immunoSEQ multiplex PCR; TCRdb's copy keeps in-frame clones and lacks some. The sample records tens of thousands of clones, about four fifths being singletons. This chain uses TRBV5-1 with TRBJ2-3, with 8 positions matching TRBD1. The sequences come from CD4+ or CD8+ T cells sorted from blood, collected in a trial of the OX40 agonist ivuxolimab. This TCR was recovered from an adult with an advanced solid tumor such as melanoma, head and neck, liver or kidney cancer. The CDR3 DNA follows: TGCGCCAGCAGCTTGGGAGGGACAGGCTACGCAGATACGCAGTATTTT. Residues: CASSLGGTGYADTQYF. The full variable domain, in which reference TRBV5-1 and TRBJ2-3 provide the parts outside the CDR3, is KAGVTQTPRYLIKTRGQQVTLSCSPISGHRSVSWYQQTPGQGLQFLFEYFSETQRNKGNFPGRFSGRQFSNSRSEMNVSTLELGDSALYLCASSLGGTGYADTQYFGPGTRLTVL.